This T cell receptor (beta chain) was sequenced in a study of cytomegalovirus exposure and HLA in healthy donors. CDR1 and CDR2 (germline): ENHRY, SYGVKD. The CDR3 runs 14 residues. The V and J ends lost 3 bases and 2 bases respectively, with 11 bases between them. Researchers ran the PCR with 60 Vbeta and 13 Jbeta primers. Using immunoSEQ multiplex PCR, the repertoire was profiled, and TCRdb retains in-frame clones only, with some absent. This sample contains under 70,000 clones. The study's findings and limits: Researchers reported in a later analysis that a missense DCLRE1C variant was tied to TCR beta V- and J-gene trimming.

Comments on this clone: The target antigen is unknown.

This clonotype originated in a man aged 45-65 years in good health and CMV-seropositive. J is TRBJ2-7 and V is TRBV10-3; perhaps TRBD1 as D (6 bases). The sample comprised PBMCs. In DNA, the CDR3 is TGTGCCATCAGTGATGACAGGACGCCCTACGAGCAGTACTTC. Protein: CAISDDRTPYEQYF.